This T cell receptor beta chain appears in the sequencing data of a study of blood T cell repertoires in COVID-19. For the study at large: The cDNA or gDNA used as material had been derived from T cells, B-cell-depleted T cells, or PBMCs.

Using immunoSEQ multiplex PCR, the repertoire was profiled, and TCRdb retains in-frame clones only, with some absent. The sample yields about 140,000 clones, roughly four fifths seen once. The CDR3 length is 15 residues. In germline, CDR1 is SGHRS, CDR2 YFSETQ. V lost 4 bases to trimming and J lost 7 bases; unmatched junction nucleotides: 13. The chain carries TRBV5-1 and TRBJ2-7; the match to TRBD1 covers 8 bases. What was sequenced was peripheral blood. This sequence was found in a human donor in a cohort sampled during active COVID-19. This chain's CDR3 is CASSRNDRGAEEQYF. The CDR3 nucleotides are TGCGCCAGCAGCCGCAACGACAGGGGTGCGGAAGAGCAGTACTTC.